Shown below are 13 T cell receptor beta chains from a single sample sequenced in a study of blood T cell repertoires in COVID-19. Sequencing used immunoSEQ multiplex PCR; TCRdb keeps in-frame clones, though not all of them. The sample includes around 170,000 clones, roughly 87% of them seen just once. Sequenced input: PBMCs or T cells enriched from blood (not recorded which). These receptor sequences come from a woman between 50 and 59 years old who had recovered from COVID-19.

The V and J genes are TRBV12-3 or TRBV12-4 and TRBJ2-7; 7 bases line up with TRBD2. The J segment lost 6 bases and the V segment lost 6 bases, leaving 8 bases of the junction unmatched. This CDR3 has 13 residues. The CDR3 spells CASRTSAGVEQYF. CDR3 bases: TGTGCCAGCAGGACCTCGGCGGGAGTCGAGCAGTACTTC.

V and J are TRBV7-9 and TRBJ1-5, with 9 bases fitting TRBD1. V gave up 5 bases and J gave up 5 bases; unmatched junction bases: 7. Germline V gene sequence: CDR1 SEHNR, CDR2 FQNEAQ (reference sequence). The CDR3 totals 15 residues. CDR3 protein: CASSPGGQGYQPQHF. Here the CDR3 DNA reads TGTGCCAGCAGCCCGGGGGGACAGGGCTATCAGCCCCAGCATTTT.

CDR3 sequence reads: CASTRGLEAFF. CDR3 DNA sequence: TGTGCCAGCACCAGGGGCCTTGAAGCTTTCTTT. V and J are TRBV28 and TRBJ1-1, with a tentative D call TRBD1 (6 bases). CDR3 length: 11 amino acids. V dropped 7 bases and J dropped 7 bases, with 10 bases sitting between them. The germline gives CDR1 MDHEN, CDR2 SYDVKM.

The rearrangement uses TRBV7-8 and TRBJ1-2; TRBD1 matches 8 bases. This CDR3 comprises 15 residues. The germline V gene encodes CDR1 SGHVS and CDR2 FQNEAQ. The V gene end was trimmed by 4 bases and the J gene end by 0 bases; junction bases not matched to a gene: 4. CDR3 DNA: TGTGCCAGCAGCTCGAGGACAGGGTCTAACTATGGCTACACCTTC. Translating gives CASSSRTGSNYGYTF.

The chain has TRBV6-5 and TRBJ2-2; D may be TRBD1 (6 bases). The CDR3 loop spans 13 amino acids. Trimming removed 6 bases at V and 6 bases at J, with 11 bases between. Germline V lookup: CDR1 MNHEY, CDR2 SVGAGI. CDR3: CASSPTGSGELFF. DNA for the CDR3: TGTGCCAGCAGCCCAACAGGGTCCGGGGAGCTGTTTTTT.

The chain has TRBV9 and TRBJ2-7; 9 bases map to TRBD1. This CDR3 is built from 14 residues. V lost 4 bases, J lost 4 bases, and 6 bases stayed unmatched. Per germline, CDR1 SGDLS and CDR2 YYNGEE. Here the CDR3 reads CASSHRDRVYEQYF. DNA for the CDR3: TGTGCCAGCAGCCACCGGGACAGGGTGTACGAGCAGTACTTC.

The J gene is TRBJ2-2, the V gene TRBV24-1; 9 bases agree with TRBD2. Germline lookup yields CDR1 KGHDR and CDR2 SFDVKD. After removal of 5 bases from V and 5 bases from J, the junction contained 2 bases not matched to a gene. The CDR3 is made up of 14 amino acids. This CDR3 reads CATSGGLATGELFF. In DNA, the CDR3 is TGTGCCACCAGTGGAGGACTAGCGACCGGGGAGCTGTTTTTT.

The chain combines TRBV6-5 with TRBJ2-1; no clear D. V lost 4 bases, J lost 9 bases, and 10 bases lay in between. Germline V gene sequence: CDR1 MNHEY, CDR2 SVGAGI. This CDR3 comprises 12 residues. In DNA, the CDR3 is TGTGCCAGCAGTTCAGAGATAGCTGAGCAGTTCTTC. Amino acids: CASSSEIAEQFF.

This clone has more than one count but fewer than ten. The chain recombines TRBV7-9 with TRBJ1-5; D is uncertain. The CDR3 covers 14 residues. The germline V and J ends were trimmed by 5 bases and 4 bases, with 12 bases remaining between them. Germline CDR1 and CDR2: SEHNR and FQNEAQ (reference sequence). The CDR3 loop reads CASSPQENNQPQHF. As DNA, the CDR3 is TGTGCCAGCAGCCCCCAGGAAAATAATCAGCCCCAGCATTTT. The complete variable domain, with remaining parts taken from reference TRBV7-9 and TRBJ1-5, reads DTGVSQNPRHKITKRGQNVTFRCDPISEHNRLYWYRQTLGQGPEFLTYFQNEAQLEKSRLLSDRFSAERPKGSFSTLEIQRTEQGDSAMYLCASSPQENNQPQHFGDGTRLSIL.

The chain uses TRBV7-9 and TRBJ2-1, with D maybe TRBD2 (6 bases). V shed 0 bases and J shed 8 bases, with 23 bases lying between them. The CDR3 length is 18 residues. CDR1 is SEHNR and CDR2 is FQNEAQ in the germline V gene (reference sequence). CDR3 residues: CASSLARTGVESRDEQFF. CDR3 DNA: TGTGCCAGCAGCTTAGCGCGAACGGGAGTAGAATCTCGTGATGAGCAGTTCTTC.

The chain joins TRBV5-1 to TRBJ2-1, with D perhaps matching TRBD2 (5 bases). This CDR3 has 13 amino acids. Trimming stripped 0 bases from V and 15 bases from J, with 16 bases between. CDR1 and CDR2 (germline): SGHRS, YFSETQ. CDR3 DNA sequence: TGCGCCAGCAGCTTGGACCCACGGGGAGACCGGTTCTTC. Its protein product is CASSLDPRGDRFF.

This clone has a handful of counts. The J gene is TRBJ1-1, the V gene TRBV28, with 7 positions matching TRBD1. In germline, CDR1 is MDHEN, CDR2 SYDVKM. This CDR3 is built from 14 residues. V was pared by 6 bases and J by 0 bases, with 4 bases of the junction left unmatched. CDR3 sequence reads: CASRIGTVNTEAFF. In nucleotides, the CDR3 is TGTGCCAGCAGGATAGGGACAGTGAACACTGAAGCTTTCTTT.

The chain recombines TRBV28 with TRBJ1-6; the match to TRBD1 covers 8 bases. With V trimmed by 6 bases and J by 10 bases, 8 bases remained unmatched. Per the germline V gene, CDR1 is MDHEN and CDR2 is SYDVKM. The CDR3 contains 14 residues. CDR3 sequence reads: CASRATGGGSPLHF. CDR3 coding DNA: TGTGCCAGCAGAGCTACAGGGGGAGGCTCACCCCTCCACTTT.